This passage covers 25 T cell receptor beta chains from one sample sequenced in a study of blood T cell repertoires in COVID-19. Here immunoSEQ multiplex PCR was the method, and the copy in TCRdb shows in-frame clones only, minus some. This table has about 130,000 clones, more than 75% appearing once. What was sequenced was peripheral blood. The receptors were gathered from a man aged 60 to 75 who had recovered from COVID-19.

The table lists this clone with a few counts. The rearrangement joins TRBV19 to TRBJ2-7, with D possibly being TRBD2 (6 bases). Trimming removed 4 bases from V and 4 bases from J, with 11 bases in between. The germline CDR1 and CDR2 sequences are LNHDA and SQIVND (reference sequence). This CDR3 comprises 13 residues. The CDR3 bases are TGTGCCAGTAGTACCGGGCGGGGATACGAGCAGTACTTC. It codes for CASSTGRGYEQYF.

This chain joins TRBV14 and TRBJ1-2, with TRBD1 as a possible D gene (6 bases). Trimming removed 0 bases at V and 5 bases at J, with 13 bases between. The CDR3 has 15 amino acids. Germline assignment: CDR1 SGHDN and CDR2 FVKESK. CDR3 nucleotide sequence: TGTGCCAGCAGCCAAGATCTTGGACAGAGTTATGGCTACACCTTC. Protein: CASSQDLGQSYGYTF. The full variable domain, with the rest looked up from reference TRBV14 and TRBJ1-2, is EAGVTQFPSHSVIEKGQTVTLRCDPISGHDNLYWYRRVMGKEIKFLLHFVKESKQDESGMPNNRFLAERTGGTYSTLKVQPAELEDSGVYFCASSQDLGQSYGYTFGSGTRLTVV.

The gene calls are TRBV28 and TRBJ1-6, with D unclear. From germline, CDR1 is MDHEN and CDR2 SYDVKM. V lost 6 bases to trimming and J lost 7 bases, with 13 bases between them. This CDR3 spans 14 amino acids. CDR3 protein: CASSYGSPNSPLHF. The CDR3 DNA sequence: TGTGCCAGCAGCTACGGGAGTCCAAATTCACCCCTCCACTTT. The full variable domain, rest sourced from reference TRBV28 and TRBJ1-6, is DVKVTQSSRYLVKRTGEKVFLECVQDMDHENMFWYRQDPGLGLRLIYFSYDVKMKEKGDIPEGYSVSREKKERFSLILESASTNQTSMYLCASSYGSPNSPLHFGNGTRLTVT.

The gene calls are TRBV27 and TRBJ1-1; D is unclear. V lost 2 bases and J 3 bases, leaving 7 bases between the germline ends. The CDR3 runs 13 residues. Germline V gene lookup returns CDR1 MNHEY and CDR2 SMNVEV (reference sequence). CDR3 region: CASSLEVYTEAFF. DNA for the CDR3: TGTGCCAGCAGTTTAGAGGTCTACACTGAAGCTTTCTTT.

The chain uses TRBV19 and TRBJ2-4, with a tentative D call TRBD1 (6 bases). V was pared by 3 bases and J by 2 bases, with 17 bases between. There are 17 residues in the CDR3. In germline, CDR1 is LNHDA, CDR2 SQIVND (reference sequence). The CDR3 nucleotides read TGTGCCAGTAGTATGGTGCAAACAGGGTACTCCAAAAACATTCAGTACTTC. This gives the protein CASSMVQTGYSKNIQYF.

V is TRBV28 and J is TRBJ2-7; 7 nucleotides agree with TRBD1. CDR1 and CDR2 (germline): MDHEN, SYDVKM. The CDR3 loop spans 13 amino acids. The V segment lost 6 bases and the J segment 0 bases; nucleotides outside the gene matches: 2. The CDR3 region is CASRGQLSYEQYF. The CDR3 DNA sequence: TGTGCCAGCAGGGGACAGCTCTCCTACGAGCAGTACTTC.

The rearrangement uses TRBV19 and TRBJ1-6; 9 nucleotides line up with TRBD1. V dropped 4 bases and J dropped 8; count of bases not matched to a gene: 9. Germline V gene sequence: CDR1 LNHDA, CDR2 SQIVND (reference sequence). This CDR3 has 16 residues. CDR3 amino acids: CASSTPGRTGDSPLHF. The CDR3 DNA reads TGTGCCAGTAGTACACCCGGGAGGACAGGGGATTCACCCCTCCACTTT.

V and J are TRBV28 and TRBJ2-5; tentative D call: TRBD2 (7 bases). Germline V gene sequence: CDR1 MDHEN, CDR2 SYDVKM. The CDR3 has 13 amino acids. The V end lost 7 bases, the J end lost 5 bases, and 14 bases lay between the germline ends. CDR3 nucleotides: TGTGCCAGCACCCCCGGGGGGCAGGAGACCCAGTACTTC. It codes for CASTPGGQETQYF.

V is TRBV5-1 and J is TRBJ2-2; D is uncertain. This CDR3 is built from 15 residues. V was shortened by 2 bases and J by 2 bases, with 10 bases between the two germline ends. Germline CDR1 SGHRS, CDR2 YFSETQ. CDR3 sequence reads: CASSFSTGNTGELFF. The CDR3 DNA reads as TGCGCCAGCAGCTTTTCAACGGGTAACACCGGGGAGCTGTTTTTT. The whole variable domain, filled in from reference TRBV5-1 and TRBJ2-2, reads KAGVTQTPRYLIKTRGQQVTLSCSPISGHRSVSWYQQTPGQGLQFLFEYFSETQRNKGNFPGRFSGRQFSNSRSEMNVSTLELGDSALYLCASSFSTGNTGELFFGEGSRLTVL.

This chain uses TRBV4-2 with TRBJ2-3; D is uncertain. Germline V gives CDR1 LGHNA, CDR2 YNFKEQ. The CDR3 runs to 13 residues. The V end was cut by 5 bases, the J end by 4 bases, with 10 bases between. The CDR3 spells CASSLQTADTQYF. The CDR3 DNA follows: TGTGCCAGCAGCTTACAAACCGCAGATACGCAGTATTTT.

The chain has TRBV6-2 or TRBV6-3 and TRBJ1-3, with D possibly matching TRBD1 (5 bases). The germline gives CDR1 MNHEY, CDR2 SVGEGT. This CDR3 has 15 residues. V lost 7 bases, J lost 8 bases, and 21 bases lay in between. CDR3 amino acids: CASTPDTPIGHTIYF. CDR3 bases: TGTGCCAGCACCCCGGACACTCCAATCGGGCACACCATATATTTT.

J is TRBJ2-2 and V is TRBV5-1; D gene uncertain. Germline assignment: CDR1 SGHRS and CDR2 YFSETQ. This CDR3 comprises 15 residues. Trimming shortened V by 0 bases and J by 1 base, and 7 bases separated the two germline ends. The CDR3 nucleotides read TGCGCCAGCAGCTTGGTTGGAGAGAACACCGGGGAGCTGTTTTTT. This gives the protein CASSLVGENTGELFF.

The gene calls are TRBV6-2 or TRBV6-3 and TRBJ1-1, with no clear D. This CDR3 contains 13 residues. CDR1 is MNHEY and CDR2 is SVGEGT in the germline V gene. The ends were cut back, 5 bases at V and 1 base at J, with 8 bases in the middle. The CDR3 here is CASSPTRNTEAFF. The DNA for the CDR3 is TGTGCCAGCAGTCCGACACGGAACACTGAAGCTTTCTTT.

There are a few counts of this clone. This chain uses TRBV18 with TRBJ2-1, with 12 bases fitting TRBD2. CDR1 and CDR2 (germline): KGHSH, LQKENI. This CDR3 is built from 16 residues. V lost 3 bases, J lost 5 bases, and 5 bases stayed unmatched. The CDR3 loop reads CASSPEWTSGNNEQFF. As DNA, the CDR3 is TGTGCCAGCTCACCTGAGTGGACTAGCGGGAACAATGAGCAGTTCTTC.

The J gene is TRBJ1-2, the V gene TRBV18, with 8 bases that match TRBD1. CDR1 is KGHSH, CDR2 LQKENI, per germline. The CDR3 is made up of 16 amino acids. Germline trimming cut 0 bases from V and 8 bases from J; bases unmatched to any gene: 11. The CDR3 spells CASSPPNVDRDSGYTF. The DNA for the CDR3 is TGTGCCAGCTCACCACCGAATGTGGACAGGGACAGCGGCTACACCTTC.

The rearrangement links TRBV5-6 to TRBJ1-5; TRBD1 matches 10 bases. Losses at the gene ends were 0 bases for V and 7 bases for J; bases not matched to a gene: 4. In germline, CDR1 is SGHDT, CDR2 YYEEEE. CDR3 length: 15 amino acids. CDR3 amino acids: CASSLGQGAGQPQHF. CDR3 in DNA: TGTGCCAGCAGCTTGGGACAGGGGGCCGGACAGCCCCAGCATTTT.

V usage is TRBV5-6 and J usage is TRBJ2-3, with 12 bases that match TRBD2. Germline loops: CDR1 SGHDT, CDR2 YYEEEE. The CDR3 spans 17 residues. V lost 0 bases to trimming and J lost 5 bases; unmatched junction nucleotides: 7. This CDR3 reads CASSLVSSGGAGDTQYF. Written as DNA, the CDR3 is TGTGCCAGCAGCTTGGTGTCTAGCGGGGGGGCTGGAGATACGCAGTATTTT.

The chain has TRBV6-5 and TRBJ2-7, with 10 bases lining up with TRBD1. V dropped 6 bases and J dropped 4; count of bases not matched to a gene: 9. The CDR3 loop spans 15 amino acids. Germline V gene data show CDR1 as MNHEY and CDR2 as SVGAGI. In DNA, the CDR3 is TGTGCCAGCAGCTCCGGGACAGGGGATTGGTACGAGCAGTACTTC. Translated, it gives CASSSGTGDWYEQYF.

The gene calls are TRBV19 and TRBJ2-5, with D possibly TRBD1 on 6 matching bases. V was trimmed by 7 bases and J by 1 base, leaving 10 bases between them. From germline, CDR1 is LNHDA and CDR2 SQIVND (reference sequence). The CDR3 has 13 amino acids. CDR3 sequence: CASKIGGQETQYF. The DNA of the CDR3 is TGTGCCAGTAAAATAGGGGGCCAAGAGACCCAGTACTTC.

The V call is TRBV9, the J call TRBJ2-3; 11 bases are shared with TRBD2. CDR3 length equals 16 residues. J was trimmed by 4 bases and V by 3 bases; bases with no gene match: 7. Germline lookup yields CDR1 SGDLS and CDR2 YYNGEE. Here the CDR3 DNA reads TGTGCCAGCAGCGAGGGGGCTAGCGGGAGGCCAGATACGCAGTATTTT. Protein product: CASSEGASGRPDTQYF.

The rearrangement links TRBV7-9 to TRBJ1-2, with unresolved D. Germline CDR1 is SEHNR and CDR2 is FQNEAQ (reference sequence). CDR3 length: 15 amino acids. V was shortened by 5 bases and J by 2 bases, with 15 bases between the two germline ends. The CDR3 DNA is TGTGCCAGCAGCCCGCGTGCGGGGATCAACTATGGCTACACCTTC. This sequence encodes CASSPRAGINYGYTF.

The V call is TRBV5-4, the J call TRBJ2-2, with D perhaps TRBD2 (7 bases). Germline CDR1 is SGHNT and CDR2 is YYREEE (reference sequence). The CDR3 is 15 amino acids. The V and J ends lost 3 bases and 3 bases respectively, with 12 bases between them. CDR3 residues: CASSWGGGDTGELFF. CDR3 in DNA: TGTGCCAGCAGCTGGGGCGGGGGCGACACCGGGGAGCTGTTTTTT.

A few counts support this clone. V and J are TRBV2 and TRBJ1-6; D possibly corresponds to TRBD1 (6 bases). This CDR3 region has 12 residues. CDR1 and CDR2 (germline): SNHLY, FYNNEI. V was cut by 6 bases and J by 15 bases, with 15 bases left in between. As DNA, the CDR3 is TGTGCCAGCAGGGGCACAGGGTGGGACCTCCACTTT. Its protein product is CASRGTGWDLHF. The full variable domain, its missing parts supplied by reference TRBV2 and TRBJ1-6, is EPEVTQTPSHQVTQMGQEVILRCVPISNHLYFYWYRQILGQKVEFLVSFYNNEISEKSEIFDDQFSVERPDGSNFTLKIRSTKLEDSAMYFCASRGTGWDLHFGNGTRLTVT.

The chain has TRBV11-3 and TRBJ2-1; TRBD2 matches at 14 bases. The CDR3 runs to 15 residues. After removal of 4 bases from V and 7 bases from J, the junction contained 3 bases not matched to a gene. In germline, CDR1 is SGHNT, CDR2 YENEEA. The chain's CDR3 is CASSSGLAGDNEQFF. CDR3 coding DNA: TGTGCCAGCAGCTCGGGACTAGCGGGAGATAATGAGCAGTTCTTC.

This clone appeared a single time. This chain uses TRBV19 with TRBJ2-7; 7 nucleotides agree with TRBD1. Germline-derived CDR1 and CDR2 are LNHDA and SQIVND (reference sequence). The length of the CDR3 is 15 residues. V trimming: 4 bases; J trimming: 0 bases; junction bases outside the gene matches: 6. The CDR3 DNA reads as TGTGCCAGTAGTACAAACGGACAGGTCTCCTACGAGCAGTACTTC. Amino acids: CASSTNGQVSYEQYF.